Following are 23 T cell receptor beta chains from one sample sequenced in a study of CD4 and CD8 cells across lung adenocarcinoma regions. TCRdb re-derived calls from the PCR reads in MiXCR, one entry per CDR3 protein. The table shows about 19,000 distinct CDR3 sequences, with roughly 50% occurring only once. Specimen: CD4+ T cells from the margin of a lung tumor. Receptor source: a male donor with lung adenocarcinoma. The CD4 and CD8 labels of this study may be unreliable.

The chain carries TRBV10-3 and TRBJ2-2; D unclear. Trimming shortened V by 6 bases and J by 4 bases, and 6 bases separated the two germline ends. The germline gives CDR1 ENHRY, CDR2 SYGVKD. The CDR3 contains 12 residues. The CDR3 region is CAIRGSTGELFF. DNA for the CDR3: TGTGCCATCAGGGGGTCCACCGGGGAGCTGTTTTTT.

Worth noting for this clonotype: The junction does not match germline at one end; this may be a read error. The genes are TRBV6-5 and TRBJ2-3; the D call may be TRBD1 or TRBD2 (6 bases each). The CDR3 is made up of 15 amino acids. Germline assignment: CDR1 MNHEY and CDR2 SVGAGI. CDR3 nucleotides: TGTGGCAGCGGTCACGGGGGCCGTGACCCAGAGACCCAGTATTTT. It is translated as CGSGHGGRDPETQYF.

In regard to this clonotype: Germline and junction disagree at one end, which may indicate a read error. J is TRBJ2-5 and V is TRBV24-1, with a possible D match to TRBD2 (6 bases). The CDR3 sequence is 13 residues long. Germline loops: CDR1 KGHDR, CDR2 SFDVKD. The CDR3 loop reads CATSDSFGGWEFF. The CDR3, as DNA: TGTGCCACCAGTGATTCCTTCGGAGGGTGGGAGTTCTTC.

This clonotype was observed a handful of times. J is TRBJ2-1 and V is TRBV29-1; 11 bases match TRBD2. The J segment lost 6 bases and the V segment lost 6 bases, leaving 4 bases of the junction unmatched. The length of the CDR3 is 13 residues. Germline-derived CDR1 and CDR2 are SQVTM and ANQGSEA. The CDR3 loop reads CSVGLAGGNEQFF. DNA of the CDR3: TGCAGCGTCGGGCTAGCGGGAGGCAATGAGCAGTTCTTC.

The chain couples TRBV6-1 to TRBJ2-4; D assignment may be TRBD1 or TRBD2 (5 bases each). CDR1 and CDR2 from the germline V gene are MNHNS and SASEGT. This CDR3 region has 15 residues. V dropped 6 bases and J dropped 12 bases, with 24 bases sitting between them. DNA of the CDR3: TGTGCCAGCAGCGAGGGGCTGGGAGCCAAAAATACTCAGTACTTC. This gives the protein CASSEGLGAKNTQYF.

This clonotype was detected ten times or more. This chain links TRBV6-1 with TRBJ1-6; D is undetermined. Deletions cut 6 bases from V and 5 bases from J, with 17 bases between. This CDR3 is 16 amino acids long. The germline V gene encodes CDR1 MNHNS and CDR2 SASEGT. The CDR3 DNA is TGTGCCAGCAGGCCTGTTGGAGGTAGAGATAATTCACCCCTCCACTTT. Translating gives CASRPVGGRDNSPLHF.

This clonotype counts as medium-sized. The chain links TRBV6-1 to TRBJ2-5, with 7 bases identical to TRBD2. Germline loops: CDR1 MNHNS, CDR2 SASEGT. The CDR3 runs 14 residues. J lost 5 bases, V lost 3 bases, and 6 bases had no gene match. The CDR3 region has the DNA TGTGCCAGCAGTGAGGGCTCCGGGGGGGAGACCCAGTACTTC. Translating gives CASSEGSGGETQYF.

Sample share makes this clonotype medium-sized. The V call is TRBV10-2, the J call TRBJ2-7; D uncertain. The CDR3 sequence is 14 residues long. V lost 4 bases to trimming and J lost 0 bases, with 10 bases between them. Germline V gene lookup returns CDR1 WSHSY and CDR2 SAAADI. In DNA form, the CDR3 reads TGCGCCAGCAGTGTGTTCTACAGCTCCTACGAGCAGTACTTC. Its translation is CASSVFYSSYEQYF.

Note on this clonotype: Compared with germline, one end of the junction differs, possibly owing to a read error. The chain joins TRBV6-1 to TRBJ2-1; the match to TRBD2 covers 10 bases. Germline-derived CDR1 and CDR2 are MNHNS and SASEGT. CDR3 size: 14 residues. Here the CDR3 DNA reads TGTGTCAGCAGTCTGGGACTAGCGAGGGGTGAGCAGTTCTTC. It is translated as CVSSLGLARGEQFF.

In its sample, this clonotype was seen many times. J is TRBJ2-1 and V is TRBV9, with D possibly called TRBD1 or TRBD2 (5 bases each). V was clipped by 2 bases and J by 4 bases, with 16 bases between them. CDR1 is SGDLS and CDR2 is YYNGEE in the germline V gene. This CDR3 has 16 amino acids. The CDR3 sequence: CASSVSGTANYNEQFF. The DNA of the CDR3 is TGTGCCAGCAGCGTGTCCGGGACGGCAAATTACAATGAGCAGTTCTTC. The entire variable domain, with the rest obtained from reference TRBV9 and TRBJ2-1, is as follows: DSGVTQTPKHLITATGQRVTLRCSPRSGDLSVYWYQQSLDQGLQFLIQYYNGEERAKGNILERFSAQQFPDLHSELNLSSLELGDSALYFCASSVSGTANYNEQFFGPGTRLTVL.

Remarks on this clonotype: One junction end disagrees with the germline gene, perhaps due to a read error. Here the CDR3 reads CAGSGGAEEETQYF. The CDR3 coding sequence is TGCGCGGGCAGCGGGGGCGCAGAGGAAGAGACGCAGTATTTC. The gene calls are TRBV10-2 and TRBJ2-3; 8 nucleotides align to TRBD2. The CDR3 loop spans 14 amino acids. The germline V gene has CDR1 WSHSY and CDR2 SAAADI.

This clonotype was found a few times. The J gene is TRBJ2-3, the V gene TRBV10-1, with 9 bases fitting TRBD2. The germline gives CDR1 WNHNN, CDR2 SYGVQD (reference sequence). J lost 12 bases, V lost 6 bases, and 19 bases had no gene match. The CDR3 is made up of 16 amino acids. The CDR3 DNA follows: TGCGCCAGCAGCCGACGGAGTAGCGGGAGCCCAGATATTCAGTATTTT. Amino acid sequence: CASSRRSSGSPDIQYF.

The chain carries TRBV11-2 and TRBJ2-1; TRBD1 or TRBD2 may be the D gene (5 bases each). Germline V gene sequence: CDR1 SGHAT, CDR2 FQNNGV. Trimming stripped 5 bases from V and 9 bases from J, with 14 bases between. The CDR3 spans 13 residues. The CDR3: CASSTGPQGEQFF. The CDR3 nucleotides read TGTGCCAGCAGCACGGGACCGCAGGGTGAGCAGTTCTTC.

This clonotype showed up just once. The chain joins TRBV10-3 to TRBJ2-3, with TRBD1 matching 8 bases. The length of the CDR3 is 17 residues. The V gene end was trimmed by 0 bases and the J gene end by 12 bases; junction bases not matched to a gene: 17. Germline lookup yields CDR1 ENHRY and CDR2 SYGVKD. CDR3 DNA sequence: TGTGCCATCAGTGAGTCGACTCGGGGACAGGTGGCAGATATTCAGTATTTT. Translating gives CAISESTRGQVADIQYF.

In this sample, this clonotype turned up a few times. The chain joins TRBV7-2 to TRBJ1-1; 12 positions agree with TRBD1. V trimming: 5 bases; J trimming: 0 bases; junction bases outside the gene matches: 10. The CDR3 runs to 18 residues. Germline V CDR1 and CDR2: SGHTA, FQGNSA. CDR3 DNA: TGTGCCAGCAGCCTGCTTTGGGACAGGGGGCGAATGAACACTGAAGCTTTCTTT. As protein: CASSLLWDRGRMNTEAFF.

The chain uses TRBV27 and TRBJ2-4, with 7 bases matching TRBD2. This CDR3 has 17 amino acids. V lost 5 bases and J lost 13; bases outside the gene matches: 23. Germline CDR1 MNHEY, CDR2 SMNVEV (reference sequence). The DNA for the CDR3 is TGTGCCAGCAGTCCTGGCCGACTAGCTTGTGCCAAAGATACGCAGTACTTC. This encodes CASSPGRLACAKDTQYF.

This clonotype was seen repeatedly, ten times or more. CDR3 in amino acids: CASRLSYEQYF. The CDR3 DNA sequence: TGTGCCAGCAGATTGAGTTACGAGCAGTACTTC. V and J are TRBV6-1 and TRBJ2-5; no firm D call. The J call could be wrong; TRBJ2-7 is a better fit for the DNA end. CDR3 size: 11 residues. CDR1 is MNHNS, CDR2 SASEGT, per germline.

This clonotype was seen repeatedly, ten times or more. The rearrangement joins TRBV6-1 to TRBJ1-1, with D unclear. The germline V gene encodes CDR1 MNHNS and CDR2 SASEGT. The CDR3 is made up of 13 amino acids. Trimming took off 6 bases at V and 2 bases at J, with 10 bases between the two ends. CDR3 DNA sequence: TGTGCCAGCAGACCAGACCGAAACACTGAAGCTTTCTTT. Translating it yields CASRPDRNTEAFF.

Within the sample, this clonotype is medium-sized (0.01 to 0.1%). CDR3 in DNA: TGTGCCACCAGCAGAGATGGGAGGGGACAGGGAACAGATACGCAGTATTTT. Translating gives CATSRDGRGQGTDTQYF. V and J are TRBV15 and TRBJ2-3, with 9 bases matching TRBD1. V dropped 0 bases and J dropped 3; count of bases not matched to a gene: 7. This CDR3 has 17 residues. Germline V CDR1 and CDR2: LNHNV, YYDKDF (reference sequence).

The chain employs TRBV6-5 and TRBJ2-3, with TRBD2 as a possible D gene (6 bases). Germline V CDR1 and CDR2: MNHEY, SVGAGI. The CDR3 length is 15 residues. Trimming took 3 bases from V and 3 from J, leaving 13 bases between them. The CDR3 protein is CASSYSGVGTDTQYF. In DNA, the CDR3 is TGTGCCAGCAGTTATTCGGGAGTGGGGACAGATACGCAGTATTTT.

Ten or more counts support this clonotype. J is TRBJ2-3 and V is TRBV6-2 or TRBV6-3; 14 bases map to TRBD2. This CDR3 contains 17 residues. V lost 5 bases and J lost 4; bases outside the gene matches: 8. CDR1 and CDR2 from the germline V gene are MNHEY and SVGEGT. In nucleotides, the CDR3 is TGTGCCAGCAGTGGGACTAGCGGGAGAGGGAGGGCAGATACGCAGTATTTT. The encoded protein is CASSGTSGRGRADTQYF.

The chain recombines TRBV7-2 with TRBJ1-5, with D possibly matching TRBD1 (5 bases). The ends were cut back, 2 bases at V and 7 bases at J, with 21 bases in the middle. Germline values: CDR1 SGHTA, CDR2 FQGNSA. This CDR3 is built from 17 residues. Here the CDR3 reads CASSLRGAVNRRQPQHF. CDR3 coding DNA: TGTGCCAGCAGCTTACGCGGGGCCGTGAATCGGCGCCAGCCCCAGCATTTT. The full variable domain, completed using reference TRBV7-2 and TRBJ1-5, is GAGVSQSPSNKVTEKGKDVELRCDPISGHTALYWYRQSLGQGLEFLIYFQGNSAPDKSGLPSDRFSAERTGGSVSTLTIQRTQQEDSAVYLCASSLRGAVNRRQPQHFGDGTRLSIL.

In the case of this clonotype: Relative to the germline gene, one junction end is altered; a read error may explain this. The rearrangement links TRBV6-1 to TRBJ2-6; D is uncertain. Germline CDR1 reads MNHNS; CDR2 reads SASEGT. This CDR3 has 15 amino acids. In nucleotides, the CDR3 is TGTGCCAGCAGTGCGCCCGCTTCTGGGTCCAACGTCCAGTCTTTC. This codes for CASSAPASGSNVQSF.